Presented here are 21 T cell receptor beta chains from one specimen sequenced in a study of blood T cells in healthy people across ages. A second PCR of roughly 7 to 11 cycles used a sample-barcoded 5' primer and a J-beta primer mix. TCRdb recomputed calls from the 5' RACE reads with MiXCR, one row per CDR3 protein. The data contain fewer than 900,000 distinct CDR3 sequences, roughly 45% of them seen just once; the ten biggest clones take up less than 25%. Sequenced: blood. The receptors originated from a woman in her fifties or sixties in good health.

This clonotype appeared a few times. The chain employs TRBV7-8 and TRBJ2-3; D perhaps matches TRBD2 (6 bases). The CDR3 is made up of 16 amino acids. Germline lookup yields CDR1 SGHVS and CDR2 FQNEAQ. With 2 bases removed from V and 0 bases from J, the gap between germline ends came to 12 bases. CDR3: CASSLLGLPSTDTQYF. In DNA form, the CDR3 reads TGTGCCAGCAGCTTATTGGGACTTCCTAGCACAGATACGCAGTATTTT.

This chain connects TRBV24-1 to TRBJ2-5; D uncertain. Germline CDR1 is KGHDR and CDR2 is SFDVKD. V was clipped by 7 bases and J by 1 base, with 6 bases between them. The CDR3 is made up of 12 amino acids. The CDR3 here is CATRGFQETQYF. CDR3 in DNA: TGTGCCACCAGGGGTTTCCAAGAGACCCAGTACTTC.

The chain is built from TRBV20-1 and TRBJ1-5; D is perhaps TRBD1 (6 bases). Germline CDR1 reads DFQATT; CDR2 reads SNEGSKA (reference sequence). V dropped 3 bases and J dropped 2 bases, with 14 bases sitting between them. This CDR3 has 15 amino acids. In DNA form, the CDR3 reads TGCAGTGCTAGGGACAGTTATAGCGGCAATCAGCCCCAGCATTTT. Amino acid sequence: CSARDSYSGNQPQHF.

Notes on this clonotype: The junction departs from germline at one end; a sequencing error may be responsible. The rearrangement uses TRBV7-2 and TRBJ1-2, with D possibly being TRBD1 (5 bases). Germline lookup yields CDR1 SGHTA and CDR2 FQGNSA. The CDR3 consists of 15 residues. The CDR3 region is CASTSVGDGKYDYTF. In nucleotides, the CDR3 is TGTGCCAGTACCTCCGTGGGGGACGGAAAATATGACTACACCTTC.

CDR3 DNA sequence: TGCAGCGTTCCGGGACAGGCCTCGGGAGCTTTCTTT. This gives the protein CSVPGQASGAFF. The rearrangement links TRBV29-1 to TRBJ1-1; 8 bases fit TRBD1. Germline CDR1 and CDR2: SQVTM and ANQGSEA. After removal of 5 bases from V and 10 bases from J, the junction contained 9 bases not matched to a gene. The CDR3 runs to 12 residues.

This clonotype was picked up a small number of times. This chain links TRBV3-1 with TRBJ2-1, with 12 bases lining up with TRBD2. This CDR3 comprises 16 residues. Germline V lookup: CDR1 LGHDT, CDR2 YNNKEL (reference sequence). V shed 1 base, J shed 6 bases, and the junction held 4 bases outside the gene matches. CDR3 bases: TGTGCCAGCAGCCAAGTGGTGACTAGCGGGAGCAATGAGCAGTTCTTC. As protein: CASSQVVTSGSNEQFF.

This chain links TRBV10-3 with TRBJ2-3; weak D call: TRBD2 (7 bases). The V gene lost 7 bases and the J gene lost 3 bases, with 17 bases spanning the gap. Germline loops: CDR1 ENHRY, CDR2 SYGVKD. The CDR3 runs 15 residues. CDR3 sequence (DNA): TGTGCCATCAAAACGGGGGGCGCAGAGACAGATACGCAGTATTTT. It yields the protein CAIKTGGAETDTQYF.

Only a few counts were recorded for this clonotype. The CDR3 DNA is TGTGCCAGCAGTTTATACAGGGTTGAAGATACGCAGTATTTT. As protein: CASSLYRVEDTQYF. The genes are TRBV27 and TRBJ2-3; a possible D gene is TRBD1 (6 bases). V was pared by 1 base and J by 5 bases, with 10 bases between. This CDR3 spans 14 amino acids. The germline V gene has CDR1 MNHEY and CDR2 SMNVEV (reference sequence).

The rearrangement uses TRBV20-1 and TRBJ1-2; TRBD1 matches at 8 bases. The CDR3 length is 13 residues. Per the germline V gene, CDR1 is DFQATT and CDR2 is SNEGSKA (reference sequence). Losses at the gene ends were 1 base for V and 8 bases for J; bases not matched to a gene: 6. In DNA, the CDR3 is TGCAGTGCTAGAGGATCGACAGGGGAAGGCTACACCTTC. This codes for CSARGSTGEGYTF.

This clonotype was counted a few times. The V and J genes are TRBV9 and TRBJ2-7; perhaps TRBD2 as D (6 bases). Between the trimmed V and J ends, which lost 1 base and 7 bases, there was a span of 18 bases. The CDR3 consists of 15 residues. The V gene's germline CDR1 is SGDLS and CDR2 YYNGEE. This chain's CDR3 is CASSVFASVYNEQYF. CDR3 nucleotide sequence: TGTGCCAGCAGCGTATTTGCTAGCGTTTACAATGAGCAGTACTTC.

The chain combines TRBV6-6 with TRBJ1-2; weak D call: TRBD1 (5 bases). CDR1 and CDR2 from the germline V gene are MNHNY and SVGAGI (reference sequence). The CDR3 is 13 amino acids. With 4 bases removed from V and 8 bases from J, the gap between germline ends came to 14 bases. CDR3 DNA sequence: TGTGCCAGCAGTTCTGCGGCAGGGAAAGGCTACACCTTC. Translation gives CASSSAAGKGYTF.

In its sample, this clonotype was seen a few times. This rearrangement joins TRBV6-2 or TRBV6-3 to TRBJ2-1; D is tentatively TRBD1 or TRBD2 (7 bases each). This CDR3 spans 14 amino acids. Germline loops: CDR1 MNHEY, CDR2 SVGEGT. V lost 7 bases, J lost 6 bases, and 16 bases lay in between. In DNA form, the CDR3 reads TGTGCCAGCAACCCAGGGGGGGCCGGCAATGAGCAGTTCTTC. Encoded protein: CASNPGGAGNEQFF.

The V gene is TRBV7-2, the J gene TRBJ2-7; a possible D gene is TRBD2 (7 bases). V lost 4 bases and J 12 bases, leaving 22 bases between the germline ends. The CDR3 consists of 14 residues. In germline, CDR1 is SGHTA, CDR2 FQGNSA. The CDR3 DNA sequence: TGTGCCAGCAGCTCGGAGGGGGGGGAAGAGACCCTGTACTTC. Its protein product is CASSSEGGEETLYF.

The chain is built from TRBV6-2 or TRBV6-3 and TRBJ1-6; unclear D gene. Per germline, CDR1 MNHEY and CDR2 SVGEGT. V dropped 1 base and J dropped 14 bases, with 18 bases sitting between them. This CDR3 spans 15 amino acids. The CDR3 nucleotides are TGTGCCAGCAGTTACTTGGGCCTGGGAGGATCCACCCTCCACTTT. Protein sequence: CASSYLGLGGSTLHF.

The V and J genes are TRBV27 and TRBJ1-1; D is ambiguous. Germline V gene sequence: CDR1 MNHEY, CDR2 SMNVEV (reference sequence). This CDR3 is built from 14 residues. V shed 5 bases and J shed 0 bases, with 10 bases lying between them. CDR3 DNA: TGTGCCAGCAGTCCCGACAAGTTGAACACTGAAGCTTTCTTT. This translates into CASSPDKLNTEAFF.

The chain employs TRBV5-1 and TRBJ2-6; maybe TRBD2 (5 bases). CDR3 length equals 16 residues. In germline, CDR1 is SGHRS, CDR2 YFSETQ. With 3 bases removed from V and 4 bases from J, the gap between germline ends came to 14 bases. The CDR3 loop is CASSSAGGTGANVLTF. CDR3 nucleotide sequence: TGCGCCAGCAGCTCCGCCGGAGGTACGGGGGCCAACGTCCTGACTTTC.

The rearrangement links TRBV7-3 to TRBJ2-1, with 16 bases lining up with TRBD2. The CDR3 has 15 residues. J gave up 8 bases and V 5 bases, and 3 bases lay outside the gene matches. Per germline, CDR1 SGHTA and CDR2 FQGTGA. The DNA of the CDR3 is TGTGCCAGCAGCCCCGGGACTAGCGGGGGGGATGAGCAGTTCTTC. This encodes CASSPGTSGGDEQFF.

This clonotype appeared a few times. The V gene is TRBV4-3, the J gene TRBJ1-2; 7 bases are a match to TRBD1. The CDR3 loop spans 17 amino acids. Germline CDR1 reads LGHNA; CDR2 reads YSLEER. With 2 bases clipped from V and 4 bases from J, the junction kept 13 bases outside the gene matches. This chain's CDR3 is CASSQPGRDRSSYGYTF. DNA of the CDR3: TGCGCCAGCAGCCAACCTGGGCGGGACAGATCGAGCTATGGCTACACCTTC.

The CDR3 DNA is TGTGCCAGCAGTTTGTGGGCAGATACGCAGTATTTT. As protein: CASSLWADTQYF. The chain joins TRBV28 to TRBJ2-3; D call uncertain. V lost 3 bases and J 4 bases, leaving 5 bases between the germline ends. CDR1 MDHEN and CDR2 SYDVKM come from the germline V gene. This CDR3 comprises 12 residues. Combining the CDR3 with reference TRBV28 and TRBJ2-3 gives the whole variable domain DVKVTQSSRYLVKRTGEKVFLECVQDMDHENMFWYRQDPGLGLRLIYFSYDVKMKEKGDIPEGYSVSREKKERFSLILESASTNQTSMYLCASSLWADTQYFGPGTRLTVL.

V usage is TRBV7-3 and J usage is TRBJ2-3; 11 nucleotides line up with TRBD2. Germline assignment: CDR1 SGHTA and CDR2 FQGTGA. The CDR3 has 15 amino acids. With 3 bases clipped from V and 6 bases from J, the junction kept 5 bases outside the gene matches. CDR3 protein: CASSLASGRSDTQYF. The CDR3, as DNA: TGTGCCAGCAGCTTGGCTAGCGGGAGGAGTGATACGCAGTATTTT.

The table lists this clonotype with a few counts. J is TRBJ1-6 and V is TRBV27; the D gene is possibly TRBD1 (5 bases). Between the trimmed V and J ends, which lost 6 bases and 0 bases, there was a span of 18 bases. CDR1 MNHEY and CDR2 SMNVEV come from the germline V gene (reference sequence). This CDR3 region has 18 residues. CDR3: CASSAGTDSSSYNSPLHF. The CDR3, as DNA: TGTGCCAGCAGCGCCGGGACGGATAGTAGCTCCTATAATTCACCCCTCCACTTT.